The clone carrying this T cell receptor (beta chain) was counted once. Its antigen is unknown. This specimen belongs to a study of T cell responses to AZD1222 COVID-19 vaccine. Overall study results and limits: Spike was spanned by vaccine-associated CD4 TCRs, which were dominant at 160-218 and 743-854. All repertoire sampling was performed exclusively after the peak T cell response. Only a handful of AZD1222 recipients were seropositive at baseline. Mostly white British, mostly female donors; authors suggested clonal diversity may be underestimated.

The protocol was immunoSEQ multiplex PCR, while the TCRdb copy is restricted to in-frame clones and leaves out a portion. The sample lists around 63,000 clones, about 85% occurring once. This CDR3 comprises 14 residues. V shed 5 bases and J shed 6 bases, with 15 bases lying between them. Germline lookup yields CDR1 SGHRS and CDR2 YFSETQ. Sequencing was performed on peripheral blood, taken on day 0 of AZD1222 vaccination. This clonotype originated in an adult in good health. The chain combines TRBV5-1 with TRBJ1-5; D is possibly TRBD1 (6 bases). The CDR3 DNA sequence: TGCGCCAGCAGTCCCTTGGGGGCAGGTCAGCCCCAGCATTTT. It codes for CASSPLGAGQPQHF.